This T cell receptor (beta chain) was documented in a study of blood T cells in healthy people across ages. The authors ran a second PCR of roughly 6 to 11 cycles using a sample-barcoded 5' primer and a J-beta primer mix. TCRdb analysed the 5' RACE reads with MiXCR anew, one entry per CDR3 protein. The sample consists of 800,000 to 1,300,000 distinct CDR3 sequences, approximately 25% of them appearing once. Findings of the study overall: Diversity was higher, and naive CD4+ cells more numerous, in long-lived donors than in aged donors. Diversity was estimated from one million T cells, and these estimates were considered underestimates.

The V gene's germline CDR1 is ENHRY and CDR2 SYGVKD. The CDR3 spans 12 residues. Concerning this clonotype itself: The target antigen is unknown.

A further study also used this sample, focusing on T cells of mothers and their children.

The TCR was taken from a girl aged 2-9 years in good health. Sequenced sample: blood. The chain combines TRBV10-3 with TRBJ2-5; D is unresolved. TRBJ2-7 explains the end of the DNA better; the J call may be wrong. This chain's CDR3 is CAIREGSYEQYF. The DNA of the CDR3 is TGTGCCATTAGGGAAGGCTCCTACGAGCAGTACTTC.